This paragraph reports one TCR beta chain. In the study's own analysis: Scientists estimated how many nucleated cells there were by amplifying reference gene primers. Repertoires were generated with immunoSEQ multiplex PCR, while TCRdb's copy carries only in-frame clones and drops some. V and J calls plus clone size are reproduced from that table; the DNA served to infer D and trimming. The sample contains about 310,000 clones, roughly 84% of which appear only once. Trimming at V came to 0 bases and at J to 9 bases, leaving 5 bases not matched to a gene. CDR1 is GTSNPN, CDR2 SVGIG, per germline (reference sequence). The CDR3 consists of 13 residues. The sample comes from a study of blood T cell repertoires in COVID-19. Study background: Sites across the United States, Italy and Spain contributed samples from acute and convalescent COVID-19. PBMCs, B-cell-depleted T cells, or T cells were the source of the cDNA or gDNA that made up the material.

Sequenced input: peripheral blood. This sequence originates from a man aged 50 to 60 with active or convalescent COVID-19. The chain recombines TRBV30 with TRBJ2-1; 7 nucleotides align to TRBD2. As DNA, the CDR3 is TGTGCCTGGAGTGTCAGACTAGCAAGTGAGCAGTTCTTC. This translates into CAWSVRLASEQFF.